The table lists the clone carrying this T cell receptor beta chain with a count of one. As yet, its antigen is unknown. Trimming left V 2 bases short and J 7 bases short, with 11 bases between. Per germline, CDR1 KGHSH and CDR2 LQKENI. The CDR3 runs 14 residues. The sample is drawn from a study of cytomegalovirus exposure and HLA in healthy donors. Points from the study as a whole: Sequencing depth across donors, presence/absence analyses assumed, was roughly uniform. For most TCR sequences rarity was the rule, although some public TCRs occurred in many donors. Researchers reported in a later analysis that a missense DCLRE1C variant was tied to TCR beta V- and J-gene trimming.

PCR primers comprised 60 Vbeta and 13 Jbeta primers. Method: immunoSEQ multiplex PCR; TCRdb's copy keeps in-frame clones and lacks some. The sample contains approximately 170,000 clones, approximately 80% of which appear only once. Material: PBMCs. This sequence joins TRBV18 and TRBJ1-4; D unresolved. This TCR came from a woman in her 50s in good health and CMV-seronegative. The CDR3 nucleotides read TGTGCCAGCTCACCAGCGGGAGATGGTGAAAAACTGTTTTTT. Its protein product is CASSPAGDGEKLFF.